Listed below are T cell receptor beta chains from one sample, sequenced in a study of blood T cell repertoires in COVID-19. Profiled with immunoSEQ multiplex PCR; TCRdb holds only in-frame clones, not every one. The sample lists a few hundred thousand clones; 89% were seen once. Sequencing was carried out using peripheral blood. The receptors come from a woman aged 40 to 50 who had recovered from COVID-19. CDR3s include the opening cysteine and the closing phenylalanine or tryptophan. A D gene is named only where the DNA matches it firmly. Size is stated for part of the rows, as once, few or many counts, or as a class when the clone is expanded.

D gene: -; clone size: -; J gene: TRBJ1-1; V gene: TRBV14; CDR3 DNA: TGTGCCAGCAGCCCCACTATTCCGGAGACTGAAGCTTTCTTT; CDR3 protein: CASSPTIPETEAFF
D gene: -; clone size: -; J gene: TRBJ2-1; V gene: TRBV30; CDR3 DNA: TGTGCCTGGAGTGACGCGGGTGAGCAGTTCTTC; CDR3 protein: CAWSDAGEQFF
D gene: TRBD1; clone size: -; J gene: TRBJ2-7; V gene: TRBV24-1; CDR3 DNA: TGTGCCACCAGTGACCCCGGACAGGGGGCCAACGAGCAGTACTTC; CDR3 protein: CATSDPGQGANEQYF
D gene: TRBD1; clone size: -; J gene: TRBJ2-1; V gene: TRBV9; CDR3 DNA: TGTGCCAGCAGCCCTACCGGGACAGAGCAGCACTACAATGAGCAGTTCTTC; CDR3 protein: CASSPTGTEQHYNEQFF
D gene: TRBD2; clone size: -; J gene: TRBJ2-7; V gene: TRBV5-1; CDR3 DNA: TGCGCCAGCAGCTTGGCCCAGGGGACTAGCGGGAGGCCCGCGCTCCACGAGCAGTACTTC; CDR3 protein: CASSLAQGTSGRPALHEQYF
D gene: -; clone size: -; J gene: TRBJ1-6; V gene: TRBV2; CDR3 DNA: TGTGCCAGCAGCGGCCGGGACACCCTCCACTTT; CDR3 protein: CASSGRDTLHF
D gene: -; clone size: -; J gene: TRBJ2-5; V gene: TRBV3-1/TRBV3-2; CDR3 DNA: TGTGCCAGCAGCCAAAGACTAGATGCGGAGACCCAGTACTTC; CDR3 protein: CASSQRLDAETQYF
D gene: TRBD1; clone size: -; J gene: TRBJ1-1; V gene: TRBV12-5; CDR3 DNA: TGTGCTAGTGGTGGAGGACAGGTGAACACTGAAGCTTTCTTT; CDR3 protein: CASGGGQVNTEAFF
D gene: TRBD1; clone size: -; J gene: TRBJ2-7; V gene: TRBV19; CDR3 DNA: TGTGCCAGTAGACCTAACACAGGGGCCGGCCTTCAGGGCGAGCAGTACTTC; CDR3 protein: CASRPNTGAGLQGEQYF
D gene: -; clone size: -; J gene: TRBJ2-3; V gene: TRBV2; CDR3 DNA: TGTGCCAGCCGGACAGACGGCACAGATACGCAGTATTTT; CDR3 protein: CASRTDGTDTQYF
D gene: -; clone size: few; J gene: TRBJ1-4; V gene: TRBV2; CDR3 DNA: TGTGCCAGCAGTGGGGCAGCTGCCCTGAATGAAAAACTGTTTTTT; CDR3 protein: CASSGAAALNEKLFF
D gene: TRBD2; clone size: -; J gene: TRBJ2-7; V gene: TRBV7-2; CDR3 DNA: TGTGCCAGCAGCTTAGTTAGCGGGAGGATGAGTAGGGCCTACGAGCAGTACTTC; CDR3 protein: CASSLVSGRMSRAYEQYF
D gene: TRBD2; clone size: -; J gene: TRBJ2-3; V gene: TRBV27; CDR3 DNA: TGTGCCAGCAAGTTTGCTAGCGGGATGGATACGCAGTATTTT; CDR3 protein: CASKFASGMDTQYF
D gene: TRBD1; clone size: -; J gene: TRBJ2-5; V gene: TRBV9; CDR3 DNA: TGTGCCAGCACCCCGACCCCAACAGGGGACCGCGAGACCCAGTACTTC; CDR3 protein: CASTPTPTGDRETQYF
D gene: -; clone size: -; J gene: TRBJ1-5; V gene: TRBV18; CDR3 DNA: TGTGCCAGCTCACCAACAACAGACAATCAGCCCCAGCATTTT; CDR3 protein: CASSPTTDNQPQHF
D gene: -; clone size: -; J gene: TRBJ1-2; V gene: TRBV12-3/TRBV12-4; CDR3 DNA: TGTGCCAGCTCTCAGGGGATCGGCTACACCTTC; CDR3 protein: CASSQGIGYTF
D gene: TRBD1; clone size: -; J gene: TRBJ1-1; V gene: TRBV5-1; CDR3 DNA: TGCGCCAGCAGCCCGGAGACAGGGCCCTACCCCACTGAAGCTTTCTTT; CDR3 protein: CASSPETGPYPTEAFF
D gene: -; clone size: -; J gene: TRBJ2-5; V gene: TRBV19; CDR3 DNA: TGTGCCAGTAGTTCCAGGACTCAAGAGACCCAGTACTTC; CDR3 protein: CASSSRTQETQYF
D gene: -; clone size: -; J gene: TRBJ2-5; V gene: TRBV30; CDR3 DNA: TGTGCCTGGAGTGGGGACAACCAAGAGACCCAGTACTTC; CDR3 protein: CAWSGDNQETQYF
D gene: TRBD2; clone size: -; J gene: TRBJ2-7; V gene: TRBV10-1; CDR3 DNA: TGCGCCAGCAGTGAGTCCGGGAGCGGGAGCTACGAGCAGTACTTC; CDR3 protein: CASSESGSGSYEQYF
D gene: TRBD1; clone size: -; J gene: TRBJ2-1; V gene: TRBV24-1; CDR3 DNA: TGTGCCACCAGTGATTATTCGGGGACAGGGATCGGCAATGAGCAGTTCTTC; CDR3 protein: CATSDYSGTGIGNEQFF
D gene: TRBD1; clone size: -; J gene: TRBJ1-2; V gene: TRBV9; CDR3 DNA: TGTGCCAGCAGCCCGAGGGGGGACAGGGTAAACTATGGCTACACCTTC; CDR3 protein: CASSPRGDRVNYGYTF
D gene: TRBD2; clone size: once; J gene: TRBJ2-7; V gene: TRBV6-1; CDR3 DNA: TGTGCCAGCAGTGAACTAGCGGGATTTCACGAGCAGTACTTC; CDR3 protein: CASSELAGFHEQYF
D gene: TRBD1; clone size: few; J gene: TRBJ1-5; V gene: TRBV29-1; CDR3 DNA: TGCAGCGTTGAAGAGGACAGGTATCAGCCCCAGCATTTT; CDR3 protein: CSVEEDRYQPQHF
D gene: TRBD1; clone size: once; J gene: TRBJ1-6; V gene: TRBV5-1; CDR3 DNA: TGCGCCAGCAGCCAAGACAGGGAACTTAATTCACCCCTCCACTTT; CDR3 protein: CASSQDRELNSPLHF
D gene: -; clone size: -; J gene: TRBJ2-7; V gene: TRBV24-1; CDR3 DNA: TGTGCCACCAGGGACAGCGGAGGCTACGAGCAGTACTTC; CDR3 protein: CATRDSGGYEQYF
D gene: -; clone size: -; J gene: TRBJ2-7; V gene: TRBV7-6; CDR3 DNA: TGTGCCAGCAGCGCCACAGCGGAAAGCTCCTACGAGCAGTACTTC; CDR3 protein: CASSATAESSYEQYF
D gene: TRBD1; clone size: -; J gene: TRBJ2-5; V gene: TRBV7-6; CDR3 DNA: TGTGCCAGCAGCATAGGACAGGGTGTAGGGGAGACCCAGTACTTC; CDR3 protein: CASSIGQGVGETQYF
D gene: TRBD2; clone size: once; J gene: TRBJ2-1; V gene: TRBV24-1; CDR3 DNA: TGTGCCACCAGTGAACCGGGACTAGCCAACAATGAGCAGTTCTTC; CDR3 protein: CATSEPGLANNEQFF
D gene: -; clone size: -; J gene: TRBJ2-1; V gene: TRBV2; CDR3 DNA: TGTGCCAGCAGTGAGGTGGGCGATGAGCAGTTCTTC; CDR3 protein: CASSEVGDEQFF
D gene: -; clone size: -; J gene: TRBJ2-2; V gene: TRBV5-1; CDR3 DNA: TGCGCCAGCAGCCTGCACGGGATCCGGAGGGCTCAATATACCGGGGAGCTGTTTTTT; CDR3 protein: CASSLHGIRRAQYTGELFF
D gene: TRBD2; clone size: -; J gene: TRBJ2-7; V gene: TRBV13; CDR3 DNA: TGTGCCAGCAGCTTAGATCGGACTAGCGGGAGCGAGCAGTACTTC; CDR3 protein: CASSLDRTSGSEQYF
D gene: TRBD2; clone size: -; J gene: TRBJ2-5; V gene: TRBV13; CDR3 DNA: TGTGCCAGCAGCGCCTGGGGGGGACAAGAGACCCAGTACTTC; CDR3 protein: CASSAWGGQETQYF
D gene: TRBD1; clone size: few; J gene: TRBJ1-2; V gene: TRBV5-1; CDR3 DNA: TGCGCCAGCAGTTCGGGACAGGGAGGTATTGACTATGGCTACACCTTC; CDR3 protein: CASSSGQGGIDYGYTF
D gene: TRBD1; clone size: -; J gene: TRBJ1-6; V gene: TRBV7-2; CDR3 DNA: TGTGCCAGCAGCTCGGGACAGGGGGGTTCACCCCTCCACTTT; CDR3 protein: CASSSGQGGSPLHF
D gene: TRBD1; clone size: -; J gene: TRBJ2-7; V gene: TRBV27; CDR3 DNA: TGTGCCAGCAGTTTCCCTCCGGGACAGGGTGCCTCCTACGAGCAGTACTTC; CDR3 protein: CASSFPPGQGASYEQYF
D gene: -; clone size: -; J gene: TRBJ1-1; V gene: TRBV7-9; CDR3 DNA: TGTGCCAGCAGCCCGGTAGCGGATGAAGCTTTCTTT; CDR3 protein: CASSPVADEAFF
D gene: TRBD2; clone size: -; J gene: TRBJ2-2; V gene: TRBV13; CDR3 DNA: TGTGCCAGCAGCCCACGGTGGCGGGGGAGGGCCGGGGAGCTGTTTTTT; CDR3 protein: CASSPRWRGRAGELFF
D gene: -; clone size: -; J gene: TRBJ1-2; V gene: TRBV5-8; CDR3 DNA: TGTGCCAGCAGCCCCCCCGGAAGGGGCTATGGCTACACCTTC; CDR3 protein: CASSPPGRGYGYTF
D gene: -; clone size: -; J gene: TRBJ2-3; V gene: TRBV7-3; CDR3 DNA: TGTGCCAGCAGCTTTTTCGGGCTAGCGAGAACTAGCACAGATACGCAGTATTTT; CDR3 protein: CASSFFGLARTSTDTQYF
D gene: TRBD2; clone size: -; J gene: TRBJ2-7; V gene: TRBV2; CDR3 DNA: TGTGCCAGCAGCGGACCACTAGCGGGGGCCGGAGAGCAGTACTTC; CDR3 protein: CASSGPLAGAGEQYF
D gene: TRBD1; clone size: -; J gene: TRBJ2-7; V gene: TRBV5-4; CDR3 DNA: TGTGCCAGCAGCTTGGGGGGACAGGGGGCCCACTACGAGCAGTACTTC; CDR3 protein: CASSLGGQGAHYEQYF
D gene: TRBD2; clone size: -; J gene: TRBJ2-7; V gene: TRBV4-2; CDR3 DNA: TGTGCCAGCAGCCAAGAATCGGGACTAAATTACTACGAGCAGTACTTC; CDR3 protein: CASSQESGLNYYEQYF
D gene: TRBD2; clone size: once; J gene: TRBJ2-2; V gene: TRBV4-1; CDR3 DNA: TGCGCCAGCAGCCAAAGTCCCGGGACTATCTCCTCGGGGGAGCTGTTTTTT; CDR3 protein: CASSQSPGTISSGELFF
D gene: TRBD1; clone size: -; J gene: TRBJ2-2; V gene: TRBV19; CDR3 DNA: TGTGCCAGTAGTCCGGGACAGGGGCACACCGGGGAGCTGTTTTTT; CDR3 protein: CASSPGQGHTGELFF
D gene: -; clone size: -; J gene: TRBJ2-3; V gene: TRBV15; CDR3 DNA: TGTGCCACCAGCGGGGGCAGGGCCAGCACAGATACGCAGTATTTT; CDR3 protein: CATSGGRASTDTQYF
D gene: -; clone size: -; J gene: TRBJ1-5; V gene: TRBV2; CDR3 DNA: TGTGCCAGCAGTGCGGAGAAAGTTAGCAATCAGCCCCAGCATTTT; CDR3 protein: CASSAEKVSNQPQHF
D gene: -; clone size: -; J gene: TRBJ2-1; V gene: TRBV2; CDR3 DNA: TGTGCCAGCACACTCTACAATGAGCAGTTCTTC; CDR3 protein: CASTLYNEQFF
D gene: -; clone size: -; J gene: TRBJ2-2; V gene: TRBV19; CDR3 DNA: TGTGCCAGTATGATGCAGGGATCGCGGGAGCTGTTTTTT; CDR3 protein: CASMMQGSRELFF
D gene: -; clone size: -; J gene: TRBJ2-7; V gene: TRBV28; CDR3 DNA: TGTGCCAGCAGTCCCCACCTCGCGAACTACGAGCAGTACTTC; CDR3 protein: CASSPHLANYEQYF
D gene: -; clone size: -; J gene: TRBJ2-7; V gene: TRBV28; CDR3 DNA: TGTGCCAGCACCGAGACAGGACACTACGAGCAGTACTTC; CDR3 protein: CASTETGHYEQYF
D gene: -; clone size: -; J gene: TRBJ1-6; V gene: TRBV5-1; CDR3 DNA: TGCGCCAGCAGCTTGATGTACAGAAATAATTCACCCCTCCACTTT; CDR3 protein: CASSLMYRNNSPLHF
D gene: TRBD1; clone size: -; J gene: TRBJ2-3; V gene: TRBV7-9; CDR3 DNA: TGTGCCAGCAGCCCCGGGACAGGGTCCCCAGATACGCAGTATTTT; CDR3 protein: CASSPGTGSPDTQYF
D gene: -; clone size: -; J gene: TRBJ1-1; V gene: TRBV6-5; CDR3 DNA: TGTGCCAGCAGCCCAAACGGGAATACTGAAGCTTTCTTT; CDR3 protein: CASSPNGNTEAFF
D gene: TRBD2; clone size: -; J gene: TRBJ2-2; V gene: TRBV3-1/TRBV3-2; CDR3 DNA: TGTGCCAGCAGCCAAGAGGTAGCGGGAGCGGCGAACACCGGGGAGCTGTTTTTT; CDR3 protein: CASSQEVAGAANTGELFF
D gene: TRBD1; clone size: -; J gene: TRBJ1-2; V gene: TRBV29-1; CDR3 DNA: TGCAGCTTGGGACAGGGGGATCGCTACACCTTC; CDR3 protein: CSLGQGDRYTF
D gene: TRBD2; clone size: few; J gene: TRBJ2-3; V gene: TRBV7-3; CDR3 DNA: TGTGCCAGCAGCCTGGGACTAGCAATAGATACGCAGTATTTT; CDR3 protein: CASSLGLAIDTQYF
D gene: -; clone size: -; J gene: TRBJ1-1; V gene: TRBV18; CDR3 DNA: TGTGCCAGCTCACCCAAACAGAACATGAACACTGAAGCTTTCTTT; CDR3 protein: CASSPKQNMNTEAFF
D gene: TRBD1; clone size: -; J gene: TRBJ2-7; V gene: TRBV30; CDR3 DNA: TGTGCCTGGGGGACAGCGTCCTACGAGCAGTACTTC; CDR3 protein: CAWGTASYEQYF
D gene: TRBD2; clone size: -; J gene: TRBJ2-5; V gene: TRBV3-1/TRBV3-2; CDR3 DNA: TGTGCCAGCAGCCAAGAGTTCCTAGCGGGCAACCAAGAGACCCAGTACTTC; CDR3 protein: CASSQEFLAGNQETQYF